This T cell receptor beta chain was profiled in a study of vaccination and CD4 T cells after COVID-19 (dated by TCRdb to 2022 to 2024). For the wider study: Convalescent patients had a positive SARS-CoV-2 result on nasal swab PCR, and of these patients, nine had mild disease and one had severe disease. In 10 COVID-19 convalescent patients and a handful of infection-naive healthy vaccine recipients, researchers compared the spike-specific CD4+ TCR repertoire from before mRNA vaccination with the repertoire from after. Post-COVID blood samples from convalescent patients were collected a median of 101 days after diagnosis, with a range of roughly 30 to 170 days. As controls, cultures received a CEFX viral epitope pool (the positive control), an HIV-1 Nef peptide pool (the negative control), or no peptide at all. Participants received two doses of either the Pfizer-BioNTech BNT162b2 vaccine (n=8) or the Moderna mRNA-1273 vaccine (n=2). Post-vaccine blood samples were taken a median of around 70 days after the second vaccine dose, with a range of roughly 14 to 241 days. The convalescent cohort included six males and four females, with two Hispanic individuals, seven Caucasians, two Asians and one multiracial person. For stimulating the cultures, overlapping spike peptide pools were used, derived from SARS-CoV-2 as well as from the common cold coronaviruses HCoV-NL63, HCoV-OC43 and HCoV-229E.

A few counts support this clonotype. Its antigen is still unknown. No per-base quality is available; no much larger clone lies one base away. The germline V gene supplies CDR1 MNHNS and CDR2 SASEGT. V is trimmed back by 6 bases and J by 4 bases, and the junction contains 4 bases that no gene match accounts for. The CDR3, cysteine through phenylalanine, is 13 amino acids long. Only the CDR3 region is kept as DNA, spanning 39 bases read in frame from base 1. The treatment or condition label for this specimen denotes: 10-day PBMC culture with coronavirus spike peptide pools or control peptides (ViraFEST assay). The ViraFEST assay, used in the study, expanded antigen-specific T cells with peptide pools and then identified the expanded clonotypes through TCR sequencing. The positive SARS-CoV-2 PCR tests of the convalescent patients were dated from March to December 2020, before the Alpha, Beta and Delta variants emerged in the United States. Each well held around 2 million PBMCs cultured in IMDM containing roughly 5.4% human AB serum and about 10 IU/ml IL-2, with about 9.1 ug/ml peptide pools added. On days 3 and 7, half of the culture medium was replaced with fresh IL-2-containing medium. After around 11 days of culture, CD4+ T cells were isolated by negative selection with the EasySep CD4+ T cell isolation kit. Ficoll-Paque Plus gradient centrifugation was used to isolate PBMCs from whole blood, and the isolated PBMCs were then either used fresh or cryopreserved at -140C. Triplicate wells were generally used for each culture condition.

The method was PCR. At the Johns Hopkins FTIC core, DNA from the cultured CD4+ T cells underwent TCR sequencing with the Oncomine TCR Beta short-read assay. The QIAamp micro DNA kit was used to extract genomic DNA from the cultured CD4+ T cells. The Oncomine TCR Beta libraries from cultured CD4+ T cells were pooled using unique dual indexes and then sequenced on an Illumina iSeq 100. The paper's data handling went like this. Non-productive sequences were removed, and CDR3s not starting with C, not ending with F or W, or shorter than 7 amino acids were discarded. The MANAFEST web application identified antigen-specific clonotypes by comparing peptide-stimulated wells against reference wells and other culture wells. An FDR below 0.05, an odds ratio above 5, and a productive frequency above 0.1% in at least two of three replicate wells were required for clones to be considered positive. Clonotypes that were significantly expanded in both SARS-CoV-2 spike wells and at least one common cold coronavirus spike condition were defined as cross-reactive. Using R version 3.6.1, CDR3 homology was evaluated through Levenshtein distances (stringdist) along with unrooted phylogenetic trees (ape). Using fastp trimming at Q25 and MiXCR clonotype assembly, TCRdb reanalyzed the public sequencing data and kept in-frame beta chains. Under each unique CDR3 protein, matching rows form one entry showing the most common genes and DNA. The V and J calls and clone size are TCRdb's, not the authors'. This sample has fewer than 9,000 distinct CDR3 sequences in its table, and around 65% of those were observed once. The ten top clones hold 25% to 30% of the sample.

Overall results and qualifications from the work: An increase in the median number of SARS-CoV-2-reactive clonotypes from 21 after infection to 35 to 40 after vaccination was observed, but the change was not found to be significant. Of the vaccine-specific clones found in convalescent patients, nearly all (304 of 307) were mono-reactive for SARS-CoV-2 spike instead of being cross-reactive with common cold coronaviruses. The study included relatively few convalescent patients and did not analyze early timepoints after natural infection. In convalescent patients, a median roughly 87% of post-vaccine SARS-CoV-2-reactive clones were detected only after vaccination, and vaccine-specific priming was suggested by this finding.

The receptor comes from a human donor who had recovered from COVID-19. The rearranged chain carries TRBV6-1 and TRBJ1-2; 8 middle bases align to TRBD1. The specimen was CD4+ T cells from blood, cultured in vitro. The nucleotides read TGTGCCAGCAGGACAGGGGATCTCTATGGCTACACCTTC. This encodes CASRTGDLYGYTF.